This T cell receptor (beta chain) was sequenced for a study of T-cell reconstitution after alpha-beta-depleted transplantation in children. This sample's TCRbeta library carried unique molecular identifier barcodes. TCRdb used MiXCR to reprocess the PCR reads, holding one entry per CDR3 protein. There are approximately 1,000,000 distinct CDR3 sequences in the sample; under 30% occur only once, and roughly 30% lies in the top ten. V was pared by 0 bases and J by 0 bases, with 12 bases between. This CDR3 is built from 17 residues. The germline CDR1 and CDR2 sequences are DFQATT and SNEGSKA (reference sequence). Regarding the study as a whole: At the one-year point after transplant, T-cell counts and TCRbeta diversity were found to come mostly from T cells that had been newly produced. At around two months after transplant, the alpha-beta T cells were reportedly derived from several hundred expanded clones that came from non-depleted graft cells. Surviving recipient T cells and thymic progenitors produced the high day-60 TCRbeta diversity seen in some patients.

On this clonotype itself: The antigen is unknown.

The sequencing here drew on PBMCs, mostly from graft donor cells, taken 360 days after TCRalphabeta/CD19-depleted stem cell transplant. The V gene is TRBV20-1, the J gene TRBJ2-6; tentatively, D is TRBD2 (6 bases). This TCR derives from a boy in the first two years of life who had a stem cell transplant for SCID, so the T cells may come from the graft donor. The CDR3 reads CSARDRGRSSGANVLTF. CDR3 coding DNA: TGCAGTGCTAGAGATCGGGGGAGGAGCTCTGGGGCCAACGTCCTGACTTTC.